Following are 14 T cell receptor beta chains from one sample sequenced in a study of blood T cell repertoires in COVID-19. TCRdb keeps only in-frame clones here, not all; method: immunoSEQ multiplex PCR. The sample consists of just over 250,000 clones, approximately 91% of them appearing once. The specimen was peripheral blood. These TCRs come from a person aged 18-29 years with COVID-19, enrolled during active disease.

The gene calls are TRBV5-4 and TRBJ2-7, with D possibly TRBD2 on 6 matching bases. This CDR3 region has 15 residues. CDR1 is SGHNT, CDR2 YYREEE, per germline (reference sequence). Trimming stripped 4 bases from V and 6 bases from J, with 20 bases between. The DNA of the CDR3 is TGTGCCAGCAGCCCATCGTGGGGGGACCTAGGCGAGCAGTACTTC. Translation: CASSPSWGDLGEQYF.

The rearrangement links TRBV12-2 to TRBJ1-1; the table's D call, TRBD1, was not checked against the DNA. TRBV12-2 is a pseudogene segment. CDR3 length equals 16 residues. CDR3 residues: CASRLALTGANTEAFF. The CDR3 DNA is TGTGCAAGTCGCTTAGCGCTTACAGGGGCGAACACTGAAGCTTTCTTT.

The V call is TRBV9, the J call TRBJ2-1, with a weak D call TRBD2 (6 bases). The CDR3 extends over 14 amino acids. CDR1 and CDR2 from the germline V gene are SGDLS and YYNGEE. The V gene lost 4 bases and the J gene lost 10 bases, with 18 bases spanning the gap. The CDR3 DNA sequence: TGTGCCAGCAGCCCCCACGCTGGGAGCGGGGAGCAGTTCTTC. It translates to CASSPHAGSGEQFF.

The rearrangement uses TRBV24-1 and TRBJ1-2; 9 bases align to TRBD1. V lost 6 bases and J lost 6; bases outside the gene matches: 16. Germline CDR1 is KGHDR and CDR2 is SFDVKD. CDR3 length: 17 residues. The CDR3 DNA follows: TGTGCCACCAGTTACCGGGACAGGGTAATAATTGTTGATGGCTACACCTTC. Translation: CATSYRDRVIIVDGYTF.

V usage is TRBV15 and J usage is TRBJ2-5; TRBD1 agrees at 8 bases. Looked up from germline, CDR1 is LNHNV and CDR2 is YYDKDF (reference sequence). After removal of 0 bases from V and 5 bases from J, the junction contained 5 bases not matched to a gene. This CDR3 has 15 residues. The CDR3 DNA sequence: TGTGCCACCAGCAGAGACCGACAGGGGTGGGAGACCCAGTACTTC. Translation gives CATSRDRQGWETQYF.

The chain couples TRBV19 to TRBJ2-5; 8 bases map to TRBD1. Losses at the gene ends were 10 bases for V and 4 bases for J; bases not matched to a gene: 8. Germline V CDR1 and CDR2: LNHDA, SQIVND (reference sequence). The CDR3 is 13 residues long. CDR3 sequence (DNA): TGTGCCACCTCGGACAGGGCAGCAGAGACCCAGTACTTC. This gives the protein CATSDRAAETQYF.

The chain has TRBV5-4 and TRBJ1-1, with a tentative D call TRBD1 (6 bases). CDR3 size: 13 residues. CDR1 is SGHNT, CDR2 YYREEE, per germline (reference sequence). The ends were cut back, 5 bases at V and 1 base at J, with 9 bases in the middle. The CDR3 nucleotides read TGTGCCAGCAGTTGGACAGAGAACACTGAAGCTTTCTTT. Translation: CASSWTENTEAFF.

This clone is a singleton in its sample. This chain links TRBV5-8 with TRBJ1-4; no definite D call. CDR1 and CDR2 (germline): SGHTS, YDEGEE. This CDR3 comprises 15 residues. V lost 0 bases, J lost 5 bases, and 11 bases lay in between. Here the CDR3 DNA reads TGTGCCAGCAGCTTGGGGCAGGAAGAGAATGAAAAACTGTTTTTT. Its protein is CASSLGQEENEKLFF.

This clone was found a few times. V is TRBV6-2 or TRBV6-3 and J is TRBJ2-7; D perhaps matches TRBD2 (5 bases). Trimming pared 0 bases from V and 9 bases from J, leaving 12 bases between. The CDR3 covers 13 residues. The germline V gene encodes CDR1 MNHEY and CDR2 SVGEGT. The CDR3 coding sequence is TGTGCCAGCAGTTACTCGGGAGAACTTGGGCAGTACTTC. Amino acid sequence: CASSYSGELGQYF.

The gene calls are TRBV3-1 (or the pseudogene TRBV3-2) and TRBJ2-5; 15 bases are a match to TRBD2. Germline CDR1 LGHDT, CDR2 YNNKEL (reference sequence). The CDR3 is 17 residues long. V was clipped by 4 bases and J by 4 bases; unmatched bases: 7. CDR3 in DNA: TGTGCCAGCAGCCGGACTAGCGGGAGGGTCCTCACAGAGACCCAGTACTTC. This encodes CASSRTSGRVLTETQYF.

The V and J genes are TRBV19 and TRBJ1-1; a weak D match, TRBD1 (5 bases). The CDR3 covers 15 residues. V lost 7 bases, J lost 4 bases, and 19 bases lay in between. Germline CDR1 and CDR2: LNHDA and SQIVND (reference sequence). CDR3: CASNPSGGAGTEAFF. As DNA, the CDR3 is TGTGCCAGTAATCCCTCCGGAGGGGCAGGCACTGAAGCTTTCTTT.

The chain joins TRBV25-1 to TRBJ1-2; no clear D gene. Germline V gene sequence: CDR1 MGHDK, CDR2 SYGVNS. The CDR3 spans 15 residues. V was pared by 4 bases and J by 3 bases, with 15 bases between. The chain's CDR3 is CASSGEFIEDYGYTF. In DNA, the CDR3 is TGTGCCAGCAGTGGCGAATTTATAGAGGACTATGGCTACACCTTC.

CDR3 coding DNA: TGTGCCAGCAGCTTGGGTCGAGCGGGAGGCAACGAAGAGACCCAGTACTTC. Translating it yields CASSLGRAGGNEETQYF. This chain joins TRBV13 and TRBJ2-5; the match to TRBD2 covers 9 bases. Trimming took 3 bases from V and 3 from J; bases not matched to a gene: 11. The CDR3 has 17 amino acids. Germline assignment: CDR1 PRHDT and CDR2 FYEKMQ (reference sequence).

The chain recombines TRBV18 with TRBJ1-3; the D gene is possibly TRBD1 (6 bases). CDR1 is KGHSH, CDR2 LQKENI, per germline. Deletions cut 3 bases from V and 0 bases from J, with 24 bases between. This CDR3 comprises 20 residues. CDR3 sequence reads: CASSPTPFSRGPSSGNTIYF. CDR3 coding DNA: TGTGCCAGCTCACCTACACCGTTCTCCAGGGGACCCTCCTCTGGAAACACCATATATTTT.